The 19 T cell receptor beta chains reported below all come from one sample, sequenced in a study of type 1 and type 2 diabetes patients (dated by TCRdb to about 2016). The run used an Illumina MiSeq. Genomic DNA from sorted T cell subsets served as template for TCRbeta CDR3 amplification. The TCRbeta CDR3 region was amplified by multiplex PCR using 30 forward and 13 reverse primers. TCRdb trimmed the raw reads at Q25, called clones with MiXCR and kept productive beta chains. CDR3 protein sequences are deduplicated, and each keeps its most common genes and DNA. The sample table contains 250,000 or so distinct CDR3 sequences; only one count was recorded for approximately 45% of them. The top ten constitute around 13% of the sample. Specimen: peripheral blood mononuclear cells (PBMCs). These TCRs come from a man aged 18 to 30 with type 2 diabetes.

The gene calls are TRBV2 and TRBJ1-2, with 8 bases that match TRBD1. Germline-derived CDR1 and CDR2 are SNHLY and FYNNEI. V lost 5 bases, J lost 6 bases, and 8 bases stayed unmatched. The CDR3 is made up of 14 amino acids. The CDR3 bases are TGTGCCAGCAGTCCCCAGGACAGGGTCAATGGCTACACCTTC. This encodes CASSPQDRVNGYTF.

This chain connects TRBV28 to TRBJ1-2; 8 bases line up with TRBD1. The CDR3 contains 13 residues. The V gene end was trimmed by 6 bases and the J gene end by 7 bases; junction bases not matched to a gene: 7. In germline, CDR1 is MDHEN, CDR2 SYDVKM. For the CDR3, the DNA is TGTGCCAGCAGCTCCGCAGGGGGCTTTGGCTACACCTTC. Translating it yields CASSSAGGFGYTF.

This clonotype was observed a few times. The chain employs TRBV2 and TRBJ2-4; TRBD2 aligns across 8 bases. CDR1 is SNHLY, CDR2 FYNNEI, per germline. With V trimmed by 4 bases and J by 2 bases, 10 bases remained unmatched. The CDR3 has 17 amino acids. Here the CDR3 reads CASSVVPSGGPKNIQYF. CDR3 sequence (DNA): TGTGCCAGCAGTGTGGTGCCCAGCGGGGGCCCCAAAAACATTCAGTACTTC.

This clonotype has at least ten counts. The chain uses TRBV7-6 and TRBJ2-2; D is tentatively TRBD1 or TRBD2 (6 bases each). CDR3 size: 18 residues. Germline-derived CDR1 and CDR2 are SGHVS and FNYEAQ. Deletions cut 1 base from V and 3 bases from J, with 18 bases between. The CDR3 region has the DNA TGTGCCAGCAGCTTAGAAACGGGGGCCGGGCGGGACACCGGGGAGCTGTTTTTT. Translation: CASSLETGAGRDTGELFF.

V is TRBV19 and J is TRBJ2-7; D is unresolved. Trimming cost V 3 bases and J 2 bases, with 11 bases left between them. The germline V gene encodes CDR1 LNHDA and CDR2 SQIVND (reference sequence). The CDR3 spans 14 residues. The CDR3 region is CASSIRGVPYEQYF. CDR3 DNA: TGTGCCAGTAGTATTAGAGGAGTTCCCTACGAGCAGTACTTC.

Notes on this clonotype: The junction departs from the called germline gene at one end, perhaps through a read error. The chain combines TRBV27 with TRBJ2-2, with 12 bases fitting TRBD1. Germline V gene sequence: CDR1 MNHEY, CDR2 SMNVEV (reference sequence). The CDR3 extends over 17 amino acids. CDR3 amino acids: CASSFGDRGRGTGELLF. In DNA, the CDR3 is TGTGCCAGCAGTTTTGGGGACAGGGGGCGGGGAACCGGGGAGCTGCTTTTT.

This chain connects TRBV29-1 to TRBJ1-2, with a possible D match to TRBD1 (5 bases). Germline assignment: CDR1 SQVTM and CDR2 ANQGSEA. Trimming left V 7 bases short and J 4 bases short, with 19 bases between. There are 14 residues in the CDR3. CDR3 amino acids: CSAETGRELYGYTF. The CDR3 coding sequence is TGCAGCGCCGAAACGGGCAGGGAACTCTATGGCTACACCTTC.

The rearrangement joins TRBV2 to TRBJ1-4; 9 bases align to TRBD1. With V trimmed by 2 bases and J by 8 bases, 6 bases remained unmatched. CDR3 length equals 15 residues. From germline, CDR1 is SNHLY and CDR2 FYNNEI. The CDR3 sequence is CASSEQGQGYEKLFF. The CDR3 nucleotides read TGTGCCAGCAGTGAACAAGGACAGGGGTACGAAAAACTGTTTTTT.

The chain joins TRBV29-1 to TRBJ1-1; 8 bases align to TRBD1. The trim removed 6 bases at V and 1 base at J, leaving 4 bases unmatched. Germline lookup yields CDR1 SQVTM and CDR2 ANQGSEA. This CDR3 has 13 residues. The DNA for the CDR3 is TGCAGCGTCGGGGACAGGACGAACACTGAAGCTTTCTTT. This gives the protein CSVGDRTNTEAFF.

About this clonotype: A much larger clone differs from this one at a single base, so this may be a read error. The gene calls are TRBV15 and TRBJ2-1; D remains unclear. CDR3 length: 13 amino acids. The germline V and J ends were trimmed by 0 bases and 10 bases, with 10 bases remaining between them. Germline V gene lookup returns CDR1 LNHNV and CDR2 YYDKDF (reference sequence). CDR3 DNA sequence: TGTGCCACCAGCAGAGAGAGGCCTTACGAGCAGTTCTTC. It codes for CATSRERPYEQFF.

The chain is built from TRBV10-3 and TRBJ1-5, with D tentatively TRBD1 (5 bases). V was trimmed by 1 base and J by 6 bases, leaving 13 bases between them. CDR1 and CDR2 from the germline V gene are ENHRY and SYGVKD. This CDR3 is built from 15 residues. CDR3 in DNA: TGTGCCATCAGTGAGTTTCAGGGAGTAGGTCAGCCCCAGCATTTT. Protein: CAISEFQGVGQPQHF.

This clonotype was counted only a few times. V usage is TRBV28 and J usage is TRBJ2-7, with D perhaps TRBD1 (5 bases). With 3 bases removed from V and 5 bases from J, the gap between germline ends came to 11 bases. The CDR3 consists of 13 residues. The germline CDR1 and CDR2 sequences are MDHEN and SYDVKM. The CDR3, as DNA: TGTGCCAGCAGTTTCGCCAGGGTCGACGAGCAGTACTTC. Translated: CASSFARVDEQYF.

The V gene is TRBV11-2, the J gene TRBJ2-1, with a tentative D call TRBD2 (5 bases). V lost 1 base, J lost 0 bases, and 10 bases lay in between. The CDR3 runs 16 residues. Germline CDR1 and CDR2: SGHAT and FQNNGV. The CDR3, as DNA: TGTGCCAGCAGCTTAGCGATACGGGACTCCTACAATGAGCAGTTCTTC. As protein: CASSLAIRDSYNEQFF.

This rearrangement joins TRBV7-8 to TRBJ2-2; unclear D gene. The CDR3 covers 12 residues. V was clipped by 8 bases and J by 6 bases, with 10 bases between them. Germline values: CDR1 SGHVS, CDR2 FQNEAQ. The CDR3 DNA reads TGTGCCAGCGGCCCCACTTCCGGGGAGCTGTTTTTT. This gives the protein CASGPTSGELFF. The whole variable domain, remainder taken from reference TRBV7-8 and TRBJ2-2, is GAGVSQSPRYKVAKRGQDVALRCDPISGHVSLFWYQQALGQGPEFLTYFQNEAQLDKSGLPSDRFFAERPEGSVSTLKIQRTQQEDSAVYLCASGPTSGELFFGEGSRLTVL.

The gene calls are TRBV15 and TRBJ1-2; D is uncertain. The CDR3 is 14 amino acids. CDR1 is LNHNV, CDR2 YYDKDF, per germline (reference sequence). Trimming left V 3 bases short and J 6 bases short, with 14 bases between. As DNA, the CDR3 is TGTGCCACCAGCAGTTTCCGGGCTTGGGATGGCTACACCTTC. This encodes CATSSFRAWDGYTF.

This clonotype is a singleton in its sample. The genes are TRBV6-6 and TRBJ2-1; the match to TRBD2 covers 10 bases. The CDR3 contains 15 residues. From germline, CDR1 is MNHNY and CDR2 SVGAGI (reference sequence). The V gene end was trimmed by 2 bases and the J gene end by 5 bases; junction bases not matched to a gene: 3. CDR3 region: CASSYGLADNNEQFF. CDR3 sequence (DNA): TGTGCCAGCAGTTACGGACTAGCGGACAACAATGAGCAGTTCTTC.

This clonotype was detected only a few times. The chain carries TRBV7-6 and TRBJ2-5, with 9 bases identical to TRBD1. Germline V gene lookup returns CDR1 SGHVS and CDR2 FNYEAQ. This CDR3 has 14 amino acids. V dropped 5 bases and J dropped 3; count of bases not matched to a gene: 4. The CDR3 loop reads CASSRDRVEETQYF. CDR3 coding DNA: TGTGCCAGCAGCCGGGACAGGGTAGAAGAGACCCAGTACTTC.

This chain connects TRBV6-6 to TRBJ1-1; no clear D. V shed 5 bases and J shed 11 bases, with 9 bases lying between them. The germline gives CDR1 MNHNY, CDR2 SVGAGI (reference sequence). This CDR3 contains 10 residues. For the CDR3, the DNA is TGTGCCAGCAGTGAATTCTCGGCTTTCTTT. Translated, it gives CASSEFSAFF.

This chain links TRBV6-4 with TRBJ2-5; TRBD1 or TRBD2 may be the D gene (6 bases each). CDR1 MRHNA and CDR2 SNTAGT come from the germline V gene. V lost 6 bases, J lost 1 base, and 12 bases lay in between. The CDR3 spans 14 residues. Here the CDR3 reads CASRSRGLQETQYF. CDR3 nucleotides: TGTGCCAGCAGGAGTCGGGGGCTCCAAGAGACCCAGTACTTC.